Listed here is a single T cell receptor beta chain. The data were taken from a study of T cell responses to AZD1222 COVID-19 vaccine. The germline CDR1 and CDR2 sequences are GTSNPN and SVGIG (reference sequence). CDR3 length equals 14 residues. Trimming removed 1 base from V and 5 bases from J, with 12 bases in between. Assay: immunoSEQ multiplex PCR; the TCRdb copy retains only in-frame clones and omits some. The sample carries approximately 100,000 clones, more than 75% recorded once. V gene TRBV30 combines with J gene TRBJ1-5; D uncertain. This specimen was peripheral blood, taken on day 0 of AZD1222 vaccination. The sequence was obtained from an adult in good health. The DNA of the CDR3 is TGTGCCTGGAGTGCTGACAATCGATATCAGCCCCAGCATTTT. The encoded protein is CAWSADNRYQPQHF.